The next 30 T cell receptor beta chains were all read from a single sample in a study of early stage breast cancer tumors. The repertoire was sequenced with immunoSEQ multiplex PCR; TCRdb's copy has only in-frame clones and lacks some. The repertoire holds 14,000 or so clones, with 70% to 80% as singletons. The specimen was normal breast tissue next to the tumor. All receptors come from a person between 50 and 60 years old with breast cancer.

The chain uses TRBV4-3 and TRBJ2-1; D remains ambiguous. V was shortened by 0 bases and J by 2 bases, with 8 bases between the two germline ends. Looked up from germline, CDR1 is LGHNA and CDR2 is YSLEER. CDR3 length: 15 amino acids. Written as DNA, the CDR3 is TGCGCCAGCAGCCAAGAATTGGTAGCCTACAATGAGCAGTTCTTC. It translates to CASSQELVAYNEQFF.

The genes are TRBV10-1 and TRBJ2-3, with D uncertain. The V gene's germline CDR1 is WNHNN and CDR2 SYGVQD (reference sequence). CDR3 length: 13 amino acids. Trimming cost V 5 bases and J 1 base, with 7 bases left between them. In DNA, the CDR3 is TGCGCCAGCAGTCCGGGCGGCACAGATACGCAGTATTTT. Its translation is CASSPGGTDTQYF.

The J gene is TRBJ2-2, the V gene TRBV7-2; weak D call: TRBD1 (5 bases). Trimming shortened V by 5 bases and J by 2 bases, and 12 bases separated the two germline ends. The CDR3 extends over 15 amino acids. Germline V gene data show CDR1 as SGHTA and CDR2 as FQGNSA. DNA for the CDR3: TGTGCCAGCAGCCAACGCCAGGGAAACACCGGGGAGCTGTTTTTT. It translates to CASSQRQGNTGELFF.

V gene TRBV7-9 combines with J gene TRBJ1-2; D perhaps matches TRBD1 (5 bases). Germline V CDR1 and CDR2: SEHNR, FQNEAQ (reference sequence). Trimming left V 5 bases short and J 2 bases short, with 12 bases between. CDR3 size: 14 residues. CDR3 sequence reads: CASSRTGLNYGYTF. For the CDR3, the DNA is TGTGCCAGCAGCCGCACAGGCCTGAACTATGGCTACACCTTC.

The chain recombines TRBV10-1 with TRBJ2-2, with D possibly TRBD2 on 6 matching bases. The germline V gene encodes CDR1 WNHNN and CDR2 SYGVQD (reference sequence). V dropped 2 bases and J dropped 1 base, with 11 bases sitting between them. This CDR3 region has 16 residues. DNA of the CDR3: TGCGCCAGCAGTGAGAGAGGGAGGCGGAACACCGGGGAGCTGTTTTTT. Its translation is CASSERGRRNTGELFF.

CDR3: CASSQDFAPPGAEEQYF. The CDR3 DNA reads as TGCGCCAGCAGCCAAGATTTCGCCCCCCCGGGGGCGGAAGAGCAGTACTTC. J is TRBJ2-7 and V is TRBV4-3, with D perhaps being TRBD1 or TRBD2 (6 bases each). V was pared by 0 bases and J by 7 bases, with 22 bases between. Per the germline V gene, CDR1 is LGHNA and CDR2 is YSLEER. The CDR3 contains 17 residues.

This sequence joins TRBV6-1 and TRBJ1-2; possibly TRBD1 for D (6 bases). The V gene's germline CDR1 is MNHNS and CDR2 SASEGT. CDR3 size: 14 residues. V gave up 8 bases and J gave up 6 bases, with 19 bases separating them. CDR3 loop: CASPKPQGPNGYTF. The CDR3 bases are TGTGCCAGCCCTAAGCCCCAGGGGCCGAATGGCTACACCTTC.

In this sample, this clone turned up once. The chain uses TRBV6-5 and TRBJ2-3; unclear D gene. V was cut by 0 bases and J by 2 bases, with 9 bases left in between. Germline values: CDR1 MNHEY, CDR2 SVGAGI. The CDR3 covers 15 residues. CDR3 protein: CASSYSRLVTDTQYF. As DNA, the CDR3 is TGTGCCAGCAGTTACTCGAGACTGGTCACAGATACGCAGTATTTT.

Concerning this clone itself: A read error may produce the germline difference seen at one junction end. In DNA, the CDR3 is TGTGCTAGCAGCTGGGGGGAGGACAGGGAAAGCAATCAGCCCCAGCATTTT. Encoded protein: CASSWGEDRESNQPQHF. This sequence joins TRBV7-7 and TRBJ1-5; 8 bases fit TRBD1. In germline, CDR1 is SSHAT, CDR2 FNYEAQ (reference sequence). The CDR3 length is 17 residues. Full variable domain (rest looked up from reference TRBV7-7 and TRBJ1-5): GAGVSQSPRYKVTKRGQDVTLRCDPISSHATLYWYQQALGQGPEFLTYFNYEAQPDKSGLPSDRFSAERPEGSISTLTIQRTEQRDSAMYRCASSWGEDRESNQPQHFGDGTRLSIL.

CDR3 in amino acids: CASSTGVGQETQYF. The CDR3, as DNA: TGCGCCAGCAGCACAGGAGTAGGCCAAGAGACCCAGTACTTC. The J gene is TRBJ2-5, the V gene TRBV5-1, with D tentatively TRBD1 (5 bases). V shed 4 bases and J shed 1 base, with 11 bases lying between them. CDR1 is SGHRS and CDR2 is YFSETQ in the germline V gene. The CDR3 length is 14 residues.

This clone has just one count. This chain joins TRBV5-1 and TRBJ2-1; 7 bases match TRBD1. CDR1 and CDR2 (germline): SGHRS, YFSETQ. With V trimmed by 4 bases and J by 5 bases, 3 bases remained unmatched. The CDR3 contains 13 residues. This chain's CDR3 is CASSVGTDNEQFF. The CDR3 nucleotides read TGCGCCAGCAGCGTAGGGACAGACAATGAGCAGTTCTTC.

In its sample, this clone was seen a few times. J is TRBJ1-6 and V is TRBV25-1, with no clear D. Germline CDR1 MGHDK, CDR2 SYGVNS. The V end was cut by 0 bases, the J end by 6 bases, with 12 bases between. This CDR3 has 16 residues. The CDR3 here is CASSEYPSRVNSPLHF. CDR3 coding DNA: TGTGCCAGCAGTGAATATCCTAGCCGGGTTAATTCACCCCTCCACTTT.

The chain links TRBV7-2 to TRBJ2-5; tentative D call: TRBD1 (5 bases). Near its end, the DNA agrees better with TRBJ2-7, so the J call may be wrong. CDR3 length: 13 residues. Looked up from germline, CDR1 is SGHTA and CDR2 is FQGNSA. The CDR3 here is CASSARAAYEQYF. As DNA, the CDR3 is TGTGCCAGCAGCGCCAGGGCGGCCTACGAGCAGTACTTC.

CDR3 sequence (DNA): TGCGCCAGCAGCCAACATGAGGGGGCTGGCTACGAGCAGTACTTC. It yields the protein CASSQHEGAGYEQYF. J is TRBJ2-7 and V is TRBV4-3, with TRBD1 matching over 7 bases. CDR1 and CDR2 (germline): LGHNA, YSLEER. V trimming: 2 bases; J trimming: 3 bases; junction bases outside the gene matches: 7. The CDR3 has 15 residues.

Remarks on this clone: One end of the junction fails to match germline, which may point to a read error. The rearrangement links TRBV11-2 to TRBJ1-2; TRBD1 matches 8 bases. The CDR3 has 16 residues. Germline CDR1 reads SGHAT; CDR2 reads FQNNGV. CDR3 DNA: TGCGCCAGCAGCCAATCTCGGACAGGGCGACCCTATGGCTACACCTTC. It is translated as CASSQSRTGRPYGYTF. The full variable domain, in which reference TRBV11-2 and TRBJ1-2 provide the parts outside the CDR3, is EAGVAQSPRYKIIEKRQSVAFWCNPISGHATLYWYQQILGQGPKLLIQFQNNGVVDDSQLPKDRFSAERLKGVDSTLKIQPAKLEDSAVYLCASSQSRTGRPYGYTFGSGTRLTVV.

The chain is built from TRBV7-8 and TRBJ2-1; D remains ambiguous. The CDR3 extends over 11 amino acids. Trimming left V 4 bases short and J 10 bases short, with 8 bases between. Germline V gene lookup returns CDR1 SGHVS and CDR2 FQNEAQ. CDR3 amino acids: CASSSSFEQFF. DNA of the CDR3: TGTGCCAGCAGCTCCTCGTTCGAGCAGTTCTTC.

This clone was recorded a few times. V and J are TRBV11-2 and TRBJ1-2; 7 bases are shared with TRBD1. The CDR3 is 13 amino acids. From germline, CDR1 is SGHAT and CDR2 FQNNGV. V trimming: 5 bases; J trimming: 5 bases; junction bases outside the gene matches: 5. The DNA for the CDR3 is TGTGCCAGCAGCCCGAACAGGGGTTATGGCTACACCTTC. This encodes CASSPNRGYGYTF.

This sequence joins TRBV18 and TRBJ2-5; D remains unclear. The germline V gene encodes CDR1 KGHSH and CDR2 LQKENI. V lost 3 bases and J lost 0, with 2 bases in between. This CDR3 is 12 amino acids long. Here the CDR3 DNA reads TGTGCCAGCTCACCGTACCAAGAGACCCAGTACTTC. Protein: CASSPYQETQYF. The full variable domain, rest sourced from reference TRBV18 and TRBJ2-5, is NAGVMQNPRHLVRRRGQEARLRCSPMKGHSHVYWYRQLPEEGLKFMVYLQKENIIDESGMPKERFSAEFPKEGPSILRIQQVVRGDSAAYFCASSPYQETQYFGPGTRLLVL.

The J gene is TRBJ2-2, the V gene TRBV12-5; 13 bases are shared with TRBD2. Looked up from germline, CDR1 is LGHNT and CDR2 is FRNRAP. The CDR3 is made up of 18 amino acids. V lost 0 bases to trimming and J lost 4 bases; unmatched junction nucleotides: 5. For the CDR3, the DNA is TGTGCTAGTGGTTTGGTTCCCGGGACTAGCGGGGTCACCGGGGAGCTGTTTTTT. Protein: CASGLVPGTSGVTGELFF.

This clone has a handful of counts. The rearrangement links TRBV4-2 to TRBJ1-1; possible D gene TRBD1, 5 bases. CDR3 length: 14 amino acids. The germline gives CDR1 LGHNA, CDR2 YNFKEQ. The ends were cut back, 6 bases at V and 0 bases at J, with 11 bases in the middle. The CDR3 DNA reads TGTGCCAGCAGGGGAGACAGCATGAACACTGAAGCTTTCTTT. Translating it yields CASRGDSMNTEAFF.

The rearrangement joins TRBV11-1 to TRBJ2-7; TRBD1 aligns across 9 bases. The CDR3 consists of 14 residues. Germline CDR1 SGHAT, CDR2 FQDESV (reference sequence). V was clipped by 4 bases and J by 4 bases; unmatched bases: 5. The CDR3 bases are TGTGCCAGCAGCTCCAACAGGGGGCTATACGAGCAGTACTTC. Translating gives CASSSNRGLYEQYF. Variable domain in full (rest from reference TRBV11-1 and TRBJ2-7): EAEVAQSPRYKITEKSQAVAFWCDPISGHATLYWYRQILGQGPELLVQFQDESVVDDSQLPKDRFSAERLKGVDSTLKIQPAELGDSAMYLCASSSNRGLYEQYFGPGTRLTVT.

This rearrangement joins TRBV4-3 to TRBJ2-5, with unresolved D. The CDR3 spans 14 residues. Looked up from germline, CDR1 is LGHNA and CDR2 is YSLEER. V shed 1 base and J shed 4 bases, with 10 bases lying between them. The CDR3 sequence is CASSQGISRETQYF. The CDR3 DNA is TGCGCCAGCAGCCAAGGAATTTCGCGAGAGACCCAGTACTTC.

CDR3 loop: CASSLREAHNEQFF. CDR3 in DNA: TGTGCCAGCAGCTTGCGGGAGGCCCACAATGAGCAGTTCTTC. V usage is TRBV11-3 and J usage is TRBJ2-1, with TRBD2 matching over 8 bases. The CDR3 has 14 residues. The germline CDR1 and CDR2 sequences are SGHNT and YENEEA. The V gene end was trimmed by 3 bases and the J gene end by 5 bases; junction bases not matched to a gene: 3.

The chain couples TRBV5-1 to TRBJ2-7; maybe TRBD2 (5 bases). V was shortened by 0 bases and J by 0 bases, with 7 bases between the two germline ends. This CDR3 spans 14 amino acids. Germline V gives CDR1 SGHRS, CDR2 YFSETQ. Here the CDR3 reads CASSLGGISYEQYF. In DNA form, the CDR3 reads TGCGCCAGCAGCTTGGGAGGGATCTCCTACGAGCAGTACTTC.

The chain couples TRBV19 to TRBJ2-7, with 7 bases identical to TRBD2. The CDR3 runs 14 residues. Germline V gene data show CDR1 as LNHDA and CDR2 as SQIVND (reference sequence). With V trimmed by 3 bases and J by 3 bases, 5 bases remained unmatched. The CDR3 sequence: CASSIALANYEQYF. CDR3 in DNA: TGTGCCAGTAGTATCGCACTAGCGAACTACGAGCAGTACTTC.

The rearrangement uses TRBV6-6 and TRBJ2-1; TRBD2 matches at 11 bases. Germline lookup yields CDR1 MNHNY and CDR2 SVGAGI (reference sequence). The CDR3 spans 15 residues. With 6 bases clipped from V and 4 bases from J, the junction kept 5 bases outside the gene matches. The CDR3 nucleotides are TGTGCCAGCAGCCCTGGGACTAGCGGTTACAATGAGCAGTTCTTC. It yields the protein CASSPGTSGYNEQFF.

The V gene is TRBV7-6, the J gene TRBJ2-7; 9 bases agree with TRBD2. CDR1 and CDR2 (germline): SGHVS, FNYEAQ. V lost 5 bases and J lost 4; bases outside the gene matches: 12. The CDR3 length is 16 residues. CDR3 residues: CASSHDRAGGLYEQYF. The CDR3 region has the DNA TGTGCCAGCAGCCACGATCGGGCGGGAGGGCTGTACGAGCAGTACTTC.

This chain joins TRBV6-6 and TRBJ2-3, with TRBD1 matching over 7 bases. V trimming: 5 bases; J trimming: 4 bases; junction bases outside the gene matches: 9. Looked up from germline, CDR1 is MNHNY and CDR2 is SVGAGI (reference sequence). The CDR3 is made up of 15 amino acids. The CDR3 DNA sequence: TGTGCCAGCAGTCAGGGAGTTGACAGGGCAGATACGCAGTATTTT. The encoded protein is CASSQGVDRADTQYF.

With regard to this clone: This same CDR3 is encoded by further DNA sequences in the sample. The chain carries TRBV9 and TRBJ2-2; D unresolved. Per the germline V gene, CDR1 is SGDLS and CDR2 is YYNGEE. Trimming took off 0 bases at V and 6 bases at J, with 3 bases between the two ends. This CDR3 spans 12 amino acids. The CDR3 DNA follows: TGTGCCAGCAGCGTAGTTGCCGGGGAGCTGTTTTTT. It translates to CASSVVAGELFF.

V gene TRBV6-5 combines with J gene TRBJ1-4; D might be TRBD1 (5 bases). Germline V gene data show CDR1 as MNHEY and CDR2 as SVGAGI. The length of the CDR3 is 15 residues. Trimming shortened V by 0 bases and J by 7 bases, and 12 bases separated the two germline ends. The CDR3 DNA sequence: TGTGCCAGCAGTTACTCCGGGACCCCTCGTGAAAAACTGTTTTTT. Translated, it gives CASSYSGTPREKLFF.